This T cell receptor (beta chain) originates from a study of T-cell reconstitution after alpha-beta-depleted transplantation in children. During its preparation, the TCRbeta library received unique molecular identifiers. Each CDR3 protein is one row after TCRdb ran MiXCR on the PCR reads. Found here are more than 60,000 distinct CDR3 sequences, about 7.3% of them singletons; the top ten hold around 2.4%. CDR3 length: 14 amino acids. From germline, CDR1 is MRHNA and CDR2 SNTAGT. The junction had 2 bases not matched to a gene; V was cut back by 4 bases and J by 3 bases. The specimen comprised PBMCs from the stem cell graft donor, sampled from the stem cell graft. This chain joins TRBV6-4 and TRBJ2-2, with 7 bases lining up with TRBD1. This clonotype was sampled from a human donor who donated a stem cell graft to a child with acute lymphoblastic leukemia. The CDR3, as DNA: TGTGCCAGCAGTGGACAGGGAGACACCGGGGAGCTGTTTTTT. Translation gives CASSGQGDTGELFF.